A single sample is the source of the 5 T cell receptor beta chains below, sequenced in a study of T cells after yellow fever vaccination. TCRdb itself ran the 5' RACE reads through MiXCR, one entry per CDR3 protein. The table has 500,000 to 650,000 distinct CDR3 sequences, about 17% seen once; the top ten hold approximately 15%. This material consisted of PBMCs, taken 5 days after the first yellow fever vaccination. These receptors all come from a man aged 18 to 30 who received the YFV17D yellow fever vaccine.

This sequence joins TRBV6-2 or TRBV6-3 and TRBJ2-1; D gene unclear. Between the trimmed V and J ends, which lost 5 bases and 7 bases, there was a span of 12 bases. The CDR3 length is 13 residues. The germline V gene encodes CDR1 MNHEY and CDR2 SVGEGT. CDR3 nucleotides: TGTGCCAGCAGTCCGGCCCTGAGGAATGAGCAGTTCTTC. Protein sequence: CASSPALRNEQFF.

This rearrangement joins TRBV5-1 to TRBJ1-2; D is unresolved. Germline V gene data show CDR1 as SGHRS and CDR2 as YFSETQ. V lost 0 bases and J 3 bases, leaving 12 bases between the germline ends. This CDR3 contains 15 residues. The DNA for the CDR3 is TGCGCCAGCAGCTTGGACGCGGTCTTTTACTATGGCTACACCTTC. Translation: CASSLDAVFYYGYTF.

To note about this clonotype: Given a much more abundant clone one base away, this may be a read error. Without the conserved terminal phenylalanine or tryptophan, this CDR3 likely stems from a read error. The chain carries TRBV6-2 or TRBV6-3 and TRBJ2-3; D gene ambiguous. Trimming removed 6 bases from V and 4 bases from J, with 8 bases in between. Germline assignment: CDR1 MNHEY and CDR2 SVGEGT. This CDR3 contains 12 residues. The CDR3 protein is CASSDLADTQYY. CDR3 DNA sequence: TGTGCCAGCAGCGACTTAGCAGATACGCAGTATTAT.

A few counts support this clonotype. The chain is built from TRBV5-4 and TRBJ2-1, with D possibly TRBD2 on 6 matching bases. CDR3 length: 15 amino acids. Germline V gene data show CDR1 as SGHNT and CDR2 as YYREEE (reference sequence). V shed 4 bases and J shed 2 bases, with 13 bases lying between them. The CDR3 coding sequence is TGTGCCAGCAGCCCCGGAGGGGTGGCCTACAATGAGCAGTTCTTC. Translating gives CASSPGGVAYNEQFF.

This clonotype was counted a few times. The chain joins TRBV6-2 or TRBV6-3 to TRBJ1-6; 9 bases align to TRBD1. Losses at the gene ends were 6 bases for V and 5 bases for J; bases not matched to a gene: 5. Per germline, CDR1 MNHEY and CDR2 SVGEGT. The CDR3 covers 15 residues. CDR3 loop: CASSGQGIDNSPLHF. DNA of the CDR3: TGTGCCAGCAGCGGACAGGGGATCGATAATTCACCCCTCCACTTT.